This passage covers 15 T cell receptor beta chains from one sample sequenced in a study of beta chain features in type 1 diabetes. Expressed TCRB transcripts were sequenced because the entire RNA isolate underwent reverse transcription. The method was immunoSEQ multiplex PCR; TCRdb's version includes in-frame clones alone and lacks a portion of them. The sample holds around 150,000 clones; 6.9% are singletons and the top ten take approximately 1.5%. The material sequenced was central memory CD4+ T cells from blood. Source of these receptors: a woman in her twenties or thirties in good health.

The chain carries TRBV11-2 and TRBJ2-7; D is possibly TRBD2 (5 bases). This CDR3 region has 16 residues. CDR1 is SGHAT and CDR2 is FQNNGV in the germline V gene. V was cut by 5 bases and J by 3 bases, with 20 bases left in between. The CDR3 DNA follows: TGTGCCAGCAGCCCAGGAGGTGGTTTTGCATACTACGAGCAGTACTTC. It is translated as CASSPGGGFAYYEQYF.

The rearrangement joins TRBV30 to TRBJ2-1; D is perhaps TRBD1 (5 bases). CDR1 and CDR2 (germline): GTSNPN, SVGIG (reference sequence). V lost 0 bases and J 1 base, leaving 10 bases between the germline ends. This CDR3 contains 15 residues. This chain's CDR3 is CAWSVAYRSYNEQFF. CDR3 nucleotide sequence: TGTGCCTGGAGTGTAGCATACAGGTCCTACAATGAGCAGTTCTTC. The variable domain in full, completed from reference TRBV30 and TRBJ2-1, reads SQTIHQWPATLVQPVGSPLSLECTVEGTSNPNLYWYRQAAGRGLQLLFYSVGIGQISSEVPQNLSASRPQDRQFILSSKKLLLSDSGFYLCAWSVAYRSYNEQFFGPGTRLTVL.

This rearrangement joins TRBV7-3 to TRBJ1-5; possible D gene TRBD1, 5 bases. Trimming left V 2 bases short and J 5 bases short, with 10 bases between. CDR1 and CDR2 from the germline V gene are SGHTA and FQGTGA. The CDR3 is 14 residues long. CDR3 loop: CASSLGGEHQPQHF. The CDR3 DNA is TGTGCCAGCAGCTTAGGAGGGGAACATCAGCCCCAGCATTTT.

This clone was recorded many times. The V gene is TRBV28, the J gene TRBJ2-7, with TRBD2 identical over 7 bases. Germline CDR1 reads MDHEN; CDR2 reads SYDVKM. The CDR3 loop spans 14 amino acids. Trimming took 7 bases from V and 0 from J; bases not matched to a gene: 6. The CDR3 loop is CASTNGLGSYEQYF. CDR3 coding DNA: TGTGCCAGCACCAACGGACTAGGCTCCTACGAGCAGTACTTC.

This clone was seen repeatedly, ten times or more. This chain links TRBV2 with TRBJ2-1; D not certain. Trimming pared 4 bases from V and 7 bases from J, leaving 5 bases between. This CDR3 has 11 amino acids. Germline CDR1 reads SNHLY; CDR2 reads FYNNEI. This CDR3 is CASSAMNEQFF. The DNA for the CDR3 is TGTGCCAGCAGTGCCATGAATGAGCAGTTCTTC.

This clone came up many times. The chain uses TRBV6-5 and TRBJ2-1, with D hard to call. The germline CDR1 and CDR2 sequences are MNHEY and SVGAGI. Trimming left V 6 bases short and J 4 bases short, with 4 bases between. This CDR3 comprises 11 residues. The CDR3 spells CASRQYNEQFF. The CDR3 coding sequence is TGTGCCAGCAGGCAGTACAATGAGCAGTTCTTC.

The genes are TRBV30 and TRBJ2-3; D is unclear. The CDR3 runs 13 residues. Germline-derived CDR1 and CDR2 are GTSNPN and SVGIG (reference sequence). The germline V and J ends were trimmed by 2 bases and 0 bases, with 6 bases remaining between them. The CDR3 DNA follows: TGTGCCTGGAGTCTTGTAAGCACAGATACGCAGTATTTT. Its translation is CAWSLVSTDTQYF.

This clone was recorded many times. The CDR3 protein is CASSSGNSYEQYF. CDR3 DNA sequence: TGTGCCAGCAGTTCCGGGAACTCCTACGAGCAGTACTTC. V and J are TRBV28 and TRBJ2-7; D may be TRBD2 (5 bases). CDR1 is MDHEN, CDR2 SYDVKM, per germline. The germline V and J ends were trimmed by 4 bases and 0 bases, with 7 bases remaining between them. The CDR3 extends over 13 amino acids.

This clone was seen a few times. The CDR3 DNA follows: TGTGCCAGCACCCCTGGGACTAGTAATTCGAGAGGTCAGAATGAGCAGTTCTTC. Protein sequence: CASTPGTSNSRGQNEQFF. The V and J genes are TRBV7-8 and TRBJ2-1; 8 nucleotides line up with TRBD2. Germline V gene sequence: CDR1 SGHVS, CDR2 FQNEAQ. The ends lost 7 bases at V and 7 bases at J; junction bases unmatched: 21. This CDR3 comprises 18 residues.

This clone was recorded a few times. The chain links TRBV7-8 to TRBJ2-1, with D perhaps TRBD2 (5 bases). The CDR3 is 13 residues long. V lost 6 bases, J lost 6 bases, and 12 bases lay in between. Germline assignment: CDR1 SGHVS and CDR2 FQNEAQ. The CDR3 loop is CASRTTGINEQFF. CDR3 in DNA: TGTGCCAGCAGGACCACGGGAATCAATGAGCAGTTCTTC.

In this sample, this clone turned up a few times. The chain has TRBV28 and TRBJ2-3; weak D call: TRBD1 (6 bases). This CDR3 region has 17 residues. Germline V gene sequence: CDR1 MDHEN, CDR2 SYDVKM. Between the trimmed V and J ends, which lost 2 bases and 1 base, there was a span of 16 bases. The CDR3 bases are TGTGCCAGCAGTTTAGGGTCCGGGACACTTCGCACAGATACGCAGTATTTT. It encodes CASSLGSGTLRTDTQYF. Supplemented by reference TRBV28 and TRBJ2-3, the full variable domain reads DVKVTQSSRYLVKRTGEKVFLECVQDMDHENMFWYRQDPGLGLRLIYFSYDVKMKEKGDIPEGYSVSREKKERFSLILESASTNQTSMYLCASSLGSGTLRTDTQYFGPGTRLTVL.

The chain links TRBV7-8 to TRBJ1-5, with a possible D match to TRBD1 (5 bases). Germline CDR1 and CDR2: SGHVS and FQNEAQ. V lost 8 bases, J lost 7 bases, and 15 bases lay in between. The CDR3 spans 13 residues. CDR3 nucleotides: TGTGCCAGCTCGAAGCAGGGCGACCAGCCCCAGCATTTT. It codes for CASSKQGDQPQHF.

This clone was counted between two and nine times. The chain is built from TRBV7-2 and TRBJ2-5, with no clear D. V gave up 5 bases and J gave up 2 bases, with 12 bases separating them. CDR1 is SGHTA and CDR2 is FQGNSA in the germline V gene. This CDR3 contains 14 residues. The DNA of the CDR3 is TGTGCCAGCAGCCCCGCTACTCGGCAAGAGACCCAGTACTTC. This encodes CASSPATRQETQYF.

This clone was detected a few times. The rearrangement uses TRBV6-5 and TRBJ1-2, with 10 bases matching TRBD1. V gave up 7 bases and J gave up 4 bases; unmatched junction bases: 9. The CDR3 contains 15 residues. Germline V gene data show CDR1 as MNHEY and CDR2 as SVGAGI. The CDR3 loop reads CASNNPGQGTYGYTF. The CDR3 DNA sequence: TGTGCCAGCAATAATCCGGGACAGGGGACCTATGGCTACACCTTC.

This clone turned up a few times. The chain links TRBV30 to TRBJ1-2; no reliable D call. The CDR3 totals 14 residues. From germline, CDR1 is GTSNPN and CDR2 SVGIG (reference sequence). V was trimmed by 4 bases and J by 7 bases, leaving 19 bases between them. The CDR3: CAWNPRIRGGGYTF. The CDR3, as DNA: TGTGCCTGGAATCCGCGAATACGGGGAGGTGGCTACACCTTC.